The 27 T cell receptor beta chains reported below all come from one sample, sequenced in a study of T cell changes during pregnancy in multiple sclerosis. Repertoires were generated with immunoSEQ multiplex PCR, while TCRdb's copy carries only in-frame clones and drops some. The table shows some 100,000 clones, with more than 80% occurring only once. Material: peripheral blood, obtained in the second trimester of pregnancy. These receptors came from a female donor with multiple sclerosis, enrolled in a pregnancy study.

The J gene is TRBJ2-3, the V gene TRBV9; 7 bases align to TRBD1. Germline-derived CDR1 and CDR2 are SGDLS and YYNGEE. The CDR3 spans 14 residues. Unmatched junction bases numbered 4, after V lost 0 bases and J lost 6 bases. CDR3 DNA: TGTGCCAGCAGCGTAGGAGGGACAGCGGATACGCAGTATTTT. Translating gives CASSVGGTADTQYF.

J is TRBJ2-2 and V is TRBV21-1; the D call in the table, TRBD1, was not verified against the DNA. TRBV21-1 is a pseudogene locus. The CDR3 has 17 amino acids. CDR3 amino acids: CASSKYPGTGDVGQLFF. The CDR3, as DNA: TGTGCCAGCAGCAAGTACCCCGGGACAGGGGACGTCGGGCAGCTGTTTTTT.

This chain joins TRBV5-1 and TRBJ2-7; tentatively, D is TRBD2 (5 bases). Per the germline V gene, CDR1 is SGHRS and CDR2 is YFSETQ. V was clipped by 5 bases and J by 2 bases, with 14 bases between them. The CDR3 has 14 amino acids. Written as DNA, the CDR3 is TGCGCCAGCAGGAGGGCCGGCTTCACCTACGAGCAGTACTTC. This codes for CASRRAGFTYEQYF.

The count of this clone is one. The chain links TRBV2 to TRBJ2-1; D perhaps matches TRBD2 (5 bases). Germline V gene data show CDR1 as SNHLY and CDR2 as FYNNEI. This CDR3 region has 14 residues. Between the trimmed V and J ends, which lost 2 bases and 7 bases, there was a span of 12 bases. CDR3 bases: TGTGCCAGCAGTGAAATACTAGTCACGAATGAGCAGTTCTTC. It specifies CASSEILVTNEQFF.

This chain joins TRBV6-5 and TRBJ2-1; D is unclear. The CDR3 contains 14 residues. The germline CDR1 and CDR2 sequences are MNHEY and SVGAGI. Trimming stripped 2 bases from V and 15 bases from J, with 20 bases between. CDR3 sequence reads: CASSYLSNSAPWFF. CDR3 sequence (DNA): TGTGCCAGCAGTTACCTTTCTAACTCTGCCCCTTGGTTCTTC.

The chain couples TRBV27 to TRBJ1-2, with D perhaps matching TRBD1 (6 bases). CDR1 and CDR2 from the germline V gene are MNHEY and SMNVEV (reference sequence). The V gene lost 3 bases and the J gene lost 5 bases, with 10 bases spanning the gap. The CDR3 is made up of 13 amino acids. The CDR3 reads CASSFGQQYGYTF. CDR3 in DNA: TGTGCCAGCAGTTTTGGACAGCAATATGGCTACACCTTC.

The rearrangement joins TRBV2 to TRBJ2-2; 7 bases line up with TRBD2. Losses at the gene ends were 7 bases for V and 1 base for J; bases not matched to a gene: 3. The CDR3 contains 14 residues. Germline V gives CDR1 SNHLY, CDR2 FYNNEI. The CDR3 region has the DNA TGTGCCAGCAAGGGCGGGAGGAACACCGGGGAGCTGTTTTTT. This gives the protein CASKGGRNTGELFF.

The rearrangement joins TRBV30 to TRBJ2-3; 13 positions match TRBD2. CDR1 and CDR2 (germline): GTSNPN, SVGIG (reference sequence). CDR3 length: 13 amino acids. CDR3 amino acids: CARTSGREDTQYF. CDR3 nucleotide sequence: TGTGCTCGGACTAGCGGGAGAGAAGATACGCAGTATTTT.

V gene TRBV29-1 combines with J gene TRBJ2-3; 9 bases are a match to TRBD2. V dropped 2 bases and J dropped 4; count of bases not matched to a gene: 7. CDR3 size: 15 residues. From germline, CDR1 is SQVTM and CDR2 ANQGSEA. This chain's CDR3 is CSVERIAGVADTQYF. The CDR3 DNA follows: TGCAGCGTTGAAAGGATAGCGGGGGTGGCAGATACGCAGTATTTT.

The chain combines TRBV5-5 with TRBJ2-1, with 11 bases that match TRBD1. The CDR3 is 19 amino acids. The trim removed 1 base at V and 0 bases at J, leaving 9 bases unmatched. The germline CDR1 and CDR2 sequences are SGHKS and YYEKEE (reference sequence). CDR3 nucleotide sequence: TGTGCCAGCAGCTTGTTCGGGACAGGGGGAAGTCGCTCCTACAATGAGCAGTTCTTC. Its protein is CASSLFGTGGSRSYNEQFF.

Remarks on this clone: Other DNA sequences in this sample translate to the same CDR3. V gene TRBV9 combines with J gene TRBJ2-7; 8 bases line up with TRBD1. CDR3 size: 15 residues. Germline values: CDR1 SGDLS, CDR2 YYNGEE. Trimming cost V 3 bases and J 1 base; bases outside gene matches: 6. The CDR3 region is CASSAAGTGSYEQYF. In DNA form, the CDR3 reads TGTGCCAGCAGCGCGGCCGGGACAGGTTCCTACGAGCAGTACTTC.

This clone was counted only a few times. The chain joins TRBV5-1 to TRBJ1-1; possible D gene TRBD1, 6 bases. V was clipped by 4 bases and J by 0 bases, with 13 bases between them. This CDR3 has 15 amino acids. The germline CDR1 and CDR2 sequences are SGHRS and YFSETQ. DNA for the CDR3: TGCGCCAGCAGCCCCGGACAGATCATGAACACTGAAGCTTTCTTT. It is translated as CASSPGQIMNTEAFF.

V usage is TRBV6-5 and J usage is TRBJ2-7, with a possible D match to TRBD2 (6 bases). Germline V gene lookup returns CDR1 MNHEY and CDR2 SVGAGI. The CDR3 covers 15 residues. V lost 0 bases, J lost 3 bases, and 12 bases lay in between. The CDR3 nucleotides are TGTGCCAGCAGTTACTCGGGTAGCGGCAGCTACGAGCAGTACTTC. This translates into CASSYSGSGSYEQYF.

This chain uses TRBV30 with TRBJ1-2, with 9 bases that match TRBD1. The length of the CDR3 is 14 residues. Per germline, CDR1 GTSNPN and CDR2 SVGIG (reference sequence). The J segment lost 4 bases and the V segment lost 3 bases, leaving 6 bases of the junction unmatched. The CDR3 is CAWRPPGQGYGYTF. CDR3 DNA: TGTGCCTGGAGGCCCCCGGGACAGGGCTATGGCTACACCTTC.

This clone was seen a single time. The chain joins TRBV28 to TRBJ1-2, with D perhaps matching TRBD1 (5 bases). The length of the CDR3 is 14 residues. Trimming removed 3 bases at V and 10 bases at J, with 18 bases between. Germline V CDR1 and CDR2: MDHEN, SYDVKM. CDR3 region: CASSFTTDWGVYTF. Written as DNA, the CDR3 is TGTGCCAGCAGTTTCACGACCGATTGGGGCGTCTACACCTTC.

J is TRBJ1-3 and V is TRBV9; no clear D gene. Germline values: CDR1 SGDLS, CDR2 YYNGEE. The CDR3 has 14 residues. V gave up 0 bases and J gave up 8 bases, with 12 bases separating them. The CDR3 DNA follows: TGTGCCAGCAGCGTAGGGCCAGGCGGGGACACCATATATTTT. The encoded protein is CASSVGPGGDTIYF. The full variable domain, its missing parts supplied by reference TRBV9 and TRBJ1-3, is DSGVTQTPKHLITATGQRVTLRCSPRSGDLSVYWYQQSLDQGLQFLIQYYNGEERAKGNILERFSAQQFPDLHSELNLSSLELGDSALYFCASSVGPGGDTIYFGEGSWLTVV.

This clone has a single count. For the CDR3, the DNA is TGTGCCAGCAGCCTACAGGGGACGAAAGGCTACACCTTC. Its protein is CASSLQGTKGYTF. The chain employs TRBV28 and TRBJ1-2; 7 bases fit TRBD1. The CDR3 sequence is 13 residues long. Germline CDR1 reads MDHEN; CDR2 reads SYDVKM. Trimming removed 6 bases from V and 8 bases from J; junction bases left unmatched: 9.

The count of this clone is one. The J gene is TRBJ1-1, the V gene TRBV28; TRBD1 matches at 8 bases. This CDR3 region has 15 residues. The germline V gene encodes CDR1 MDHEN and CDR2 SYDVKM. The junction had 9 bases not matched to a gene; V was cut back by 5 bases and J by 4 bases. The CDR3 is CASSPGGAEITEAFF. The CDR3 DNA is TGTGCCAGCAGTCCAGGGGGCGCGGAAATCACTGAAGCTTTCTTT.

This chain links TRBV6-5 with TRBJ2-1; D not resolved. Germline V lookup: CDR1 MNHEY, CDR2 SVGAGI. The CDR3 has 15 amino acids. The germline V and J ends were trimmed by 8 bases and 0 bases, with 14 bases remaining between them. DNA of the CDR3: TGTGCCAGCTCGGGTAGAAGAGGCTCCTACAATGAGCAGTTCTTC. Protein product: CASSGRRGSYNEQFF.

The chain joins TRBV2 to TRBJ1-1; TRBD1 matches 7 bases. Germline V gene data show CDR1 as SNHLY and CDR2 as FYNNEI. The V and J ends lost 6 bases and 5 bases, in that order; junction bases with no gene match: 15. CDR3 length equals 16 residues. The DNA of the CDR3 is TGTGCCAGCAGCGTCCGGGACAGCCTTTTACCGACTGAAGCTTTCTTT. Translated: CASSVRDSLLPTEAFF.

The gene calls are TRBV11-2 and TRBJ1-2; D remains unclear. The CDR3 is 15 amino acids. Germline lookup yields CDR1 SGHAT and CDR2 FQNNGV. Trimming shortened V by 3 bases and J by 7 bases, and 18 bases separated the two germline ends. CDR3 region: CASSFGEGLWAGYTF. As DNA, the CDR3 is TGTGCCAGCAGCTTTGGTGAGGGTCTATGGGCTGGCTACACCTTC. The whole variable domain, filled in from reference TRBV11-2 and TRBJ1-2, reads EAGVAQSPRYKIIEKRQSVAFWCNPISGHATLYWYQQILGQGPKLLIQFQNNGVVDDSQLPKDRFSAERLKGVDSTLKIQPAKLEDSAVYLCASSFGEGLWAGYTFGSGTRLTVV.

The CDR3 nucleotides read TGTGCCAGCAGTTTAAGACACCCGAACACTGAAGCTTTCTTT. Translated: CASSLRHPNTEAFF. J is TRBJ1-1 and V is TRBV28; D uncertain. V lost 2 bases to trimming and J lost 1 base, with 8 bases between them. This CDR3 is built from 14 residues. Germline V gene lookup returns CDR1 MDHEN and CDR2 SYDVKM.

This chain joins TRBV7-2 and TRBJ2-5; D possibly corresponds to TRBD1 (7 bases). Trimming stripped 4 bases from V and 1 base from J, with 13 bases between. The CDR3 consists of 15 residues. Germline loops: CDR1 SGHTA, CDR2 FQGNSA. CDR3 sequence (DNA): TGTGCCAGCAGCTCCCGGAGGGGGCCCCAAGAGACCCAGTACTTC. Protein: CASSSRRGPQETQYF.

V is TRBV5-5 and J is TRBJ2-5; 8 nucleotides match TRBD2. There are 15 residues in the CDR3. The junction had 3 bases not matched to a gene; V was cut back by 2 bases and J by 0 bases. Germline V gene lookup returns CDR1 SGHKS and CDR2 YYEKEE (reference sequence). The CDR3 DNA reads TGTGCCAGCAGCTTAGCGGGGGTAAACCAAGAGACCCAGTACTTC. Protein: CASSLAGVNQETQYF.

J is TRBJ1-2 and V is TRBV28, with 9 positions matching TRBD1. V lost 3 bases and J lost 5; bases outside the gene matches: 10. There are 16 residues in the CDR3. Germline V gives CDR1 MDHEN, CDR2 SYDVKM. CDR3 bases: TGTGCCAGCAGTTTCTCCACAGGGGGCCTTAGGTATGGCTACACCTTC. Encoded protein: CASSFSTGGLRYGYTF.

This clone was seen only once. The V and J genes are TRBV7-9 and TRBJ1-6; 10 bases are a match to TRBD1. The CDR3 length is 15 residues. The V and J ends lost 3 bases and 11 bases, in that order; junction bases with no gene match: 7. Germline V lookup: CDR1 SEHNR, CDR2 FQNEAQ (reference sequence). For the CDR3, the DNA is TGTGCCAGCAGCTTTATGACAGGGGGCGAGCCACCCCTCCACTTT. It translates to CASSFMTGGEPPLHF.

The chain joins TRBV18 to TRBJ1-2, with 12 bases identical to TRBD1. Looked up from germline, CDR1 is KGHSH and CDR2 is LQKENI. V shed 0 bases, J shed 4 bases, and the junction held 6 bases outside the gene matches. The CDR3 runs to 17 residues. CDR3 bases: TGTGCCAGCTCACCACCGGGACAGGGGGCGGTTAGCTATGGCTACACCTTC. Protein: CASSPPGQGAVSYGYTF.